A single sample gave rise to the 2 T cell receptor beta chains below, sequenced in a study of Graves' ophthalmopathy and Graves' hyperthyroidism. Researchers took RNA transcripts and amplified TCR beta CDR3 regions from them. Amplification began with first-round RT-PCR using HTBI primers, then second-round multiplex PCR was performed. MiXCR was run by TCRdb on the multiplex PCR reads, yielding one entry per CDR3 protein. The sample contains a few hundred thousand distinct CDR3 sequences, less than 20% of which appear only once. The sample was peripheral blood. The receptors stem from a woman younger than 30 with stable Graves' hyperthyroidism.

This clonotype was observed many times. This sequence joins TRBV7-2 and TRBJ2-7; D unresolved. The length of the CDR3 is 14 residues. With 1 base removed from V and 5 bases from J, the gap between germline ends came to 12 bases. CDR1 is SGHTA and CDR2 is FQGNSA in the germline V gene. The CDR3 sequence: CASSLVYTVDEQYF. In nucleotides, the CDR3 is TGTGCCAGCAGCTTAGTTTATACGGTGGACGAGCAGTACTTC.

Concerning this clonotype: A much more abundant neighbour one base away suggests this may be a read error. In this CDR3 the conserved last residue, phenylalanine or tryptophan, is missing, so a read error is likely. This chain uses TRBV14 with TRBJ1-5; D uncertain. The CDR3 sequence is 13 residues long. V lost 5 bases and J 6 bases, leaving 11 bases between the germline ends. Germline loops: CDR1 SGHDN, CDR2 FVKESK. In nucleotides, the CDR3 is TGTGCCAGCAGCGAAGTTTTCGGTCAGCCCCAGCATCTT. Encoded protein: CASSEVFGQPQHL.